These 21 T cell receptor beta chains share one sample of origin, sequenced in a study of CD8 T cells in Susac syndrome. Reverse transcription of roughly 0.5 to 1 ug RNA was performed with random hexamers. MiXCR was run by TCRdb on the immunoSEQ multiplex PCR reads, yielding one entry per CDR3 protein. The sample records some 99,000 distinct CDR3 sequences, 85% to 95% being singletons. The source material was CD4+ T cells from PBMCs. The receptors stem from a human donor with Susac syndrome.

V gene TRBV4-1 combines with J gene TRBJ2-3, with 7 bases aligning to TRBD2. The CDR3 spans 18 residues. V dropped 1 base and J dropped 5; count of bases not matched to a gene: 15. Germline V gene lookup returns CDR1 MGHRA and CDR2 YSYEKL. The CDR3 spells CASSQVRRWRGIGDTQYF. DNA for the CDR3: TGCGCCAGCAGCCAAGTCCGACGGTGGCGGGGGATCGGAGATACGCAGTATTTT.

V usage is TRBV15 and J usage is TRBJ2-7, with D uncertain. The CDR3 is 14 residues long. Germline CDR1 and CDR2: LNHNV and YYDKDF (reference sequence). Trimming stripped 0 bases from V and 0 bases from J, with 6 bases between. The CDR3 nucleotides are TGTGCCACCAGCAGAGATGGCAGCTCCTACGAGCAGTACTTC. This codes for CATSRDGSSYEQYF.

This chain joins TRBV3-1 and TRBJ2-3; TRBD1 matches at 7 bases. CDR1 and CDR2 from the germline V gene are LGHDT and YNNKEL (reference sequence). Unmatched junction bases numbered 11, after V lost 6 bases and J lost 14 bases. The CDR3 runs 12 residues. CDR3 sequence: CASRGRQGRWYF. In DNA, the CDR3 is TGTGCCAGCAGGGGGAGACAGGGACGTTGGTATTTT.

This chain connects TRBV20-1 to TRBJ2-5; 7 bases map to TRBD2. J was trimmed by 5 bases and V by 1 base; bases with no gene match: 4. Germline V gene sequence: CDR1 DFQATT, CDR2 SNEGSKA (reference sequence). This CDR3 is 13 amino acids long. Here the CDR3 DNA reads TGCAGTGCTAGAGGGGGAGGGTTGGAGACCCAGTACTTC. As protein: CSARGGGLETQYF.

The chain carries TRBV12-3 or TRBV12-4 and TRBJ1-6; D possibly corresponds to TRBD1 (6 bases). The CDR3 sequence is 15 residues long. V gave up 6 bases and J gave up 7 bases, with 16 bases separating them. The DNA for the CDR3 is TGTGCCAGCAGGTCAAAGACAGGATCGAATTCACCCCTCCACTTT. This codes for CASRSKTGSNSPLHF.

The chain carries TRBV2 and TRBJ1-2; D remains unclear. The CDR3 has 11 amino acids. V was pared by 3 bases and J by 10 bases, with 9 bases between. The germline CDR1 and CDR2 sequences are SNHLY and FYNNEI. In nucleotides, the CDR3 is TGTGCCAGCAGTGAGATCCTGGACTACACCTTC. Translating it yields CASSEILDYTF.

The CDR3 sequence is CSVMTANQPQHF. The DNA of the CDR3 is TGCAGCGTGATGACAGCCAATCAGCCCCAGCATTTT. V gene TRBV29-1 combines with J gene TRBJ1-5; weak D call: TRBD1 (5 bases). CDR3 length: 12 amino acids. Germline V CDR1 and CDR2: SQVTM, ANQGSEA. V was shortened by 6 bases and J by 3 bases, with 9 bases between the two germline ends.

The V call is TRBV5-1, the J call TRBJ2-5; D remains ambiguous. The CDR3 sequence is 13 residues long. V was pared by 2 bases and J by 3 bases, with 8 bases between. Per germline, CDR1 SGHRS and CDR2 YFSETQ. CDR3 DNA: TGCGCCAGCAGCTTCGGACCAGAAGAGACCCAGTACTTC. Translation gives CASSFGPEETQYF.

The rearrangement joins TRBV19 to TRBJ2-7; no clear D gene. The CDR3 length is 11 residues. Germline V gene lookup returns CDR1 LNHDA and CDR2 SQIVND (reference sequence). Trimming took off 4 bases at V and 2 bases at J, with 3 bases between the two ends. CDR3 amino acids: CASSTTYEQYF. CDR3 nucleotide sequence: TGTGCCAGTAGTACCACCTACGAGCAGTACTTC.

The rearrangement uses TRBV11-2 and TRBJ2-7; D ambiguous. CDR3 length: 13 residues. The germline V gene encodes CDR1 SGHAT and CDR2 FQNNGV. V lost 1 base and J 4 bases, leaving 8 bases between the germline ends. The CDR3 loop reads CASSLVFRYEQYF. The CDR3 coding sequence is TGTGCCAGCAGCTTAGTGTTCCGTTACGAGCAGTACTTC.

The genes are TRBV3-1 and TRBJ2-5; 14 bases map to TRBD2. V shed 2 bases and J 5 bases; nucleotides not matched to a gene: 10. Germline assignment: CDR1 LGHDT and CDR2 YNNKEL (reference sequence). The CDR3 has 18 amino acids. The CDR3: CASSQQKGLAGVLETQYF. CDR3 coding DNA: TGTGCCAGCAGCCAACAAAAGGGACTAGCGGGGGTATTGGAGACCCAGTACTTC.

The CDR3 loop is CASSVDEGLGTQYF. For the CDR3, the DNA is TGTGCCAGCAGCGTAGACGAGGGCCTCGGGACCCAGTACTTC. The chain recombines TRBV9 with TRBJ2-5; D might be TRBD2 (5 bases). Trimming stripped 0 bases from V and 7 bases from J, with 13 bases between. The CDR3 has 14 amino acids. Germline CDR1 reads SGDLS; CDR2 reads YYNGEE.

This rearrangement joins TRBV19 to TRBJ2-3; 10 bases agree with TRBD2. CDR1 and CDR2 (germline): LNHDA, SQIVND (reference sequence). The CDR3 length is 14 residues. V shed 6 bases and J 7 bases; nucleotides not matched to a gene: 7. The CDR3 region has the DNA TGTGCCAGTAGAGAAGCGGGGGGGCCGCATACGCAGTATTTT. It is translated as CASREAGGPHTQYF.

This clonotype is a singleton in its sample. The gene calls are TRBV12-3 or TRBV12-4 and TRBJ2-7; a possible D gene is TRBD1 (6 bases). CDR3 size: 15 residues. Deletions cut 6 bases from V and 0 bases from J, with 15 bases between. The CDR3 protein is CASSRGVGGSYEQYF. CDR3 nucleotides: TGTGCCAGCAGCCGAGGGGTAGGGGGCTCCTACGAGCAGTACTTC.

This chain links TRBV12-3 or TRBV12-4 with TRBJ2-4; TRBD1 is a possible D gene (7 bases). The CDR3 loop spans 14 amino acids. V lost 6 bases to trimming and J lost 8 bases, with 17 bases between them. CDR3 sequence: CASRLGQEGDIQYF. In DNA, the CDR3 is TGTGCCAGCAGACTCGGACAGGAGGGAGACATTCAGTACTTC.

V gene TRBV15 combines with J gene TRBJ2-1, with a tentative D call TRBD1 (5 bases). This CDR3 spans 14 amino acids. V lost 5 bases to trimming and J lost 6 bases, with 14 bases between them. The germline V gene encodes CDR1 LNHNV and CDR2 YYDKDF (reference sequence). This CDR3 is CATSPGLPVNEQFF. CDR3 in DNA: TGTGCCACCAGCCCAGGGTTACCAGTCAATGAGCAGTTCTTC.

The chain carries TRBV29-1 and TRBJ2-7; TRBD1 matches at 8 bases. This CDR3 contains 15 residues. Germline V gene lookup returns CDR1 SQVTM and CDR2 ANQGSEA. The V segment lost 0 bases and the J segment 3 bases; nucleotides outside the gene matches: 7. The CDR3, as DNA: TGCAGCGTTGAAGAGGTTGGACAGGGCTACTACGAGCAGTACTTC. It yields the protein CSVEEVGQGYYEQYF.

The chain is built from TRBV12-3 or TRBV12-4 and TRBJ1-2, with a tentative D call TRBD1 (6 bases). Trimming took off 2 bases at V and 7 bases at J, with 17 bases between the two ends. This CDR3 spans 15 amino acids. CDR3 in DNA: TGTGCCAGCAGTTTAACGGGCAGGGGAAAGAGTGGCTACACCTTC. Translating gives CASSLTGRGKSGYTF.

CDR3 loop: CSAKEPGRRYNEQFF. The CDR3 DNA reads as TGCAGTGCCAAAGAACCGGGACGGAGATACAATGAGCAGTTCTTC. V gene TRBV20-1 combines with J gene TRBJ2-1; possibly TRBD1 or TRBD2 for D (5 bases each). The CDR3 is made up of 15 amino acids. Deletions cut 6 bases from V and 4 bases from J, with 19 bases between. CDR1 and CDR2 (germline): DFQATT, SNEGSKA (reference sequence).

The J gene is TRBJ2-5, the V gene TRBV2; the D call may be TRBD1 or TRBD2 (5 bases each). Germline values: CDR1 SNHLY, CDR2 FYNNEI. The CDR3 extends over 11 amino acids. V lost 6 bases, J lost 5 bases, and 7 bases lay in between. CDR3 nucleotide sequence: TGTGCCAGCAGGAGGGACGAGACCCAGTACTTC. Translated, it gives CASRRDETQYF.

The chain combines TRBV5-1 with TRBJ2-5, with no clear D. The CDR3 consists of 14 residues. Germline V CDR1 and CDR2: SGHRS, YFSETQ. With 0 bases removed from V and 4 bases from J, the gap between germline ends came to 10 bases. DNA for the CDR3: TGCGCCAGCAGCTTGGCCCCTCCGACAGAGACCCAGTACTTC. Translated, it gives CASSLAPPTETQYF.